The 27 T cell receptor beta chains below come from one sample, sequenced in a study of blood T cell repertoires in COVID-19. TCRdb's copy holds only in-frame clones and misses some; the assay was immunoSEQ multiplex PCR. The profile shows hundreds of thousands of clones, about 83% of them singletons. Sequences were obtained from PBMCs or T cells enriched from blood (not recorded which). The receptors were sampled from a woman between 35 and 50 years old who had recovered from COVID-19.

V and J are TRBV24-1 and TRBJ2-5; 7 bases align to TRBD2. CDR1 is KGHDR, CDR2 SFDVKD, per germline. The V and J ends lost 3 bases and 1 base, in that order; junction bases with no gene match: 4. This CDR3 spans 15 amino acids. The CDR3, as DNA: TGTGCCACCAGTGATCCAGGGAGGGTCCAAGAGACCCAGTACTTC. Translation gives CATSDPGRVQETQYF.

This chain joins TRBV29-1 and TRBJ1-2; D is undetermined. This CDR3 region has 14 residues. The germline V gene encodes CDR1 SQVTM and CDR2 ANQGSEA. Trimming left V 7 bases short and J 4 bases short, with 19 bases between. CDR3 nucleotides: TGCAGCGCTCATCGGACTTCACGGGGCTATGGCTACACCTTC. Translated: CSAHRTSRGYGYTF.

The chain is built from TRBV5-1 and TRBJ2-1; D is possibly TRBD1 (5 bases). With 2 bases removed from V and 1 base from J, the gap between germline ends came to 7 bases. Germline CDR1 is SGHRS and CDR2 is YFSETQ. CDR3 length: 14 residues. CDR3 region: CASSFTGSYNEQFF. The CDR3 DNA reads TGCGCCAGCAGCTTCACAGGTTCCTACAATGAGCAGTTCTTC.

The gene calls are TRBV28 and TRBJ1-2, with D perhaps matching TRBD1 (6 bases). V lost 3 bases and J 8 bases, leaving 10 bases between the germline ends. The CDR3 is 12 residues long. Germline V lookup: CDR1 MDHEN, CDR2 SYDVKM. The CDR3 coding sequence is TGTGCCAGCAGTTTGCCCAGGGGAGGCTACACCTTC. It is translated as CASSLPRGGYTF.

The rearrangement links TRBV7-3 to TRBJ2-1, with 7 bases that match TRBD2. The CDR3 has 15 amino acids. CDR1 and CDR2 (germline): SGHTA, FQGTGA. V lost 2 bases, J lost 2 bases, and 3 bases stayed unmatched. CDR3 DNA sequence: TGTGCCAGCAGCTTACGGCGGGAGCCCTACAATGAGCAGTTCTTC. As protein: CASSLRREPYNEQFF.

The CDR3 DNA reads TGCGCCAGCAGCCACCTTCCGGGACAGGGGGCAACTAATGAAAAACTGTTTTTT. Its protein product is CASSHLPGQGATNEKLFF. This rearrangement joins TRBV4-3 to TRBJ1-4; 11 bases are a match to TRBD1. The CDR3 consists of 18 residues. The germline V gene has CDR1 LGHNA and CDR2 YSLEER. V lost 3 bases to trimming and J lost 0 bases; unmatched junction nucleotides: 6.

V usage is TRBV6-2 or TRBV6-3 and J usage is TRBJ2-1; 9 nucleotides line up with TRBD2. Germline CDR1 MNHEY, CDR2 SVGEGT. Germline trimming cut 2 bases from V and 7 bases from J; bases unmatched to any gene: 3. The CDR3 sequence is 14 residues long. CDR3: CASSYGLATNEQFF. The CDR3, as DNA: TGTGCCAGCAGTTACGGACTAGCGACAAATGAGCAGTTCTTC.

This clone showed up just once. This chain uses TRBV3-1 (or the pseudogene TRBV3-2) with TRBJ2-4, with 7 bases aligning to TRBD1. This CDR3 has 13 residues. Germline V CDR1 and CDR2: LGHDT, YNNKEL (reference sequence). The V segment lost 6 bases and the J segment 7 bases; nucleotides outside the gene matches: 6. CDR3 sequence reads: CASSQTGVNIQYF. CDR3 nucleotide sequence: TGTGCCAGCAGTCAAACAGGGGTTAACATTCAGTACTTC.

A single count supports this clone. The gene calls are TRBV18 and TRBJ2-7; D is unresolved. CDR3 length: 14 amino acids. Germline CDR1 reads KGHSH; CDR2 reads LQKENI. The V end lost 5 bases, the J end lost 4 bases, and 15 bases lay between the germline ends. CDR3 region: CASSLNYRQYEQYF. The CDR3 coding sequence is TGTGCCAGCTCATTAAACTATCGCCAATACGAGCAGTACTTC. Together with reference TRBV18 and TRBJ2-7, the CDR3 gives the full variable domain: NAGVMQNPRHLVRRRGQEARLRCSPMKGHSHVYWYRQLPEEGLKFMVYLQKENIIDESGMPKERFSAEFPKEGPSILRIQQVVRGDSAAYFCASSLNYRQYEQYFGPGTRLTVT.

This clone has a handful of counts. The chain joins TRBV4-2 to TRBJ1-2; D ambiguous. Germline V CDR1 and CDR2: LGHNA, YNFKEQ. This CDR3 has 16 residues. Trimming shortened V by 0 bases and J by 8 bases, and 19 bases separated the two germline ends. The CDR3 sequence: CASSQEGGILAIGYTF. The CDR3 DNA reads TGTGCCAGCAGCCAAGAAGGAGGAATACTGGCTATAGGCTACACCTTC.

The gene calls are TRBV5-1 and TRBJ1-5; no firm D call. Germline V gives CDR1 SGHRS, CDR2 YFSETQ. This CDR3 has 17 residues. The germline V and J ends were trimmed by 4 bases and 4 bases, with 21 bases remaining between them. CDR3 nucleotide sequence: TGCGCCAGCAGCCCGGGTCATCTGAATTCGGGAAATCAGCCCCAGCATTTT. Amino acids: CASSPGHLNSGNQPQHF.

This rearrangement joins TRBV5-4 to TRBJ2-3; TRBD1 might be the D (5 bases). Deletions cut 3 bases from V and 0 bases from J, with 11 bases between. CDR1 is SGHNT, CDR2 YYREEE, per germline (reference sequence). CDR3 length: 15 residues. The CDR3, as DNA: TGTGCCAGCAGCTCCCGACAGACTAGCACAGATACGCAGTATTTT. As protein: CASSSRQTSTDTQYF.

The chain has TRBV7-8 and TRBJ1-1; D unclear. The CDR3 covers 14 residues. V was cut by 3 bases and J by 0 bases, with 8 bases left in between. Germline CDR1 reads SGHVS; CDR2 reads FQNEAQ. The CDR3 DNA sequence: TGTGCCAGCAGCTTCGATCCTATGAACACTGAAGCTTTCTTT. This encodes CASSFDPMNTEAFF.

A note on this clone: The same CDR3 also results from other DNA sequences found in this sample. CDR3 nucleotide sequence: TGTGCCAGCAGCCAAGGAGTATCTGGGGCCAACGTCCTGACTTTC. The encoded protein is CASSQGVSGANVLTF. The rearrangement uses TRBV3-1 (or the pseudogene TRBV3-2) and TRBJ2-6; D unclear. Trimming pared 1 base from V and 1 base from J, leaving 5 bases between. The germline V gene encodes CDR1 LGHDT and CDR2 YNNKEL (reference sequence). This CDR3 region has 15 residues.

The genes are TRBV18 and TRBJ1-2, with 10 bases aligning to TRBD1. V dropped 6 bases and J dropped 5; count of bases not matched to a gene: 12. Germline V CDR1 and CDR2: KGHSH, LQKENI. The CDR3 loop spans 16 amino acids. The CDR3 coding sequence is TGTGCCAGCTCCACGACAGGGGGCGAGTTTTCGTATGGCTACACCTTC. Its translation is CASSTTGGEFSYGYTF.

This chain uses TRBV28 with TRBJ2-5, with 7 bases matching TRBD2. Looked up from germline, CDR1 is MDHEN and CDR2 is SYDVKM. This CDR3 is built from 14 residues. The V segment lost 6 bases and the J segment 5 bases; nucleotides outside the gene matches: 9. The CDR3 coding sequence is TGTGCCAGCAGCGTGGGAGGGAGGGTGGAGACCCAGTACTTC. As protein: CASSVGGRVETQYF.

This chain uses TRBV2 with TRBJ1-3; D gene uncertain. Trimming cost V 6 bases and J 0 bases, with 9 bases left between them. Germline loops: CDR1 SNHLY, CDR2 FYNNEI. This CDR3 is 14 amino acids long. In DNA, the CDR3 is TGTGCCAGCAGCTTCGGGAGCTCTGGAAACACCATATATTTT. The encoded protein is CASSFGSSGNTIYF.

A remark on this clone: One end of the junction does not line up with germline, which may come from a read error. This chain connects TRBV7-7 to TRBJ1-2; maybe TRBD1 (5 bases). Germline V gene data show CDR1 as SSHAT and CDR2 as FNYEAQ (reference sequence). This CDR3 region has 16 residues. The CDR3 DNA sequence: TGTGCTAGCAGCTTAACGGAAGGGGCCCCGAACTATGGCTACACCTTC. It specifies CASSLTEGAPNYGYTF.

The genes are TRBV10-3 and TRBJ2-5; D may be TRBD2 (5 bases). The CDR3 consists of 16 residues. Germline CDR1 reads ENHRY; CDR2 reads SYGVKD. V was cut by 2 bases and J by 5 bases, with 18 bases left in between. CDR3: CAISEGGSSSGETQYF. Written as DNA, the CDR3 is TGTGCCATCAGTGAGGGAGGCAGTTCCTCCGGGGAGACCCAGTACTTC.

This clone was detected only a few times. The DNA for the CDR3 is TGTGCCAGCAGCCTCGGAGTTGGAAACACCATATATTTT. This gives the protein CASSLGVGNTIYF. This chain uses TRBV11-3 with TRBJ1-3; D remains unclear. Between the trimmed V and J ends, which lost 5 bases and 3 bases, there was a span of 8 bases. Germline CDR1 reads SGHNT; CDR2 reads YENEEA. This CDR3 has 13 amino acids.

The genes are TRBV7-2 and TRBJ2-3; D may be TRBD2 (6 bases). V was shortened by 1 base and J by 2 bases, with 10 bases between the two germline ends. The CDR3 is made up of 15 amino acids. Germline loops: CDR1 SGHTA, CDR2 FQGNSA. CDR3 bases: TGTGCCAGCAGCTTAGGTAGCGGATTCACAGATACGCAGTATTTT. It codes for CASSLGSGFTDTQYF.

The rearrangement uses TRBV5-1 and TRBJ1-2; D might be TRBD1 (5 bases). Germline V gene sequence: CDR1 SGHRS, CDR2 YFSETQ. The V gene lost 4 bases and the J gene lost 6 bases, with 19 bases spanning the gap. The CDR3 runs to 15 residues. CDR3 residues: CASSPTGVPTNGYTF. In nucleotides, the CDR3 is TGCGCCAGCAGCCCGACGGGGGTCCCAACGAATGGCTACACCTTC.

The chain uses TRBV20-1 and TRBJ2-1, with 11 bases identical to TRBD2. Per the germline V gene, CDR1 is DFQATT and CDR2 is SNEGSKA (reference sequence). The CDR3 has 19 amino acids. The junction had 22 bases not matched to a gene; V was cut back by 3 bases and J by 9 bases. The CDR3 protein is CSASEPGLAEFAGGGEQFF. The CDR3 DNA reads as TGCAGTGCTAGTGAACCGGGACTAGCGGAGTTTGCAGGAGGAGGTGAGCAGTTCTTC.

V is TRBV4-1 and J is TRBJ2-2; D is unresolved. This CDR3 contains 13 residues. Between the trimmed V and J ends, which lost 4 bases and 6 bases, there was a span of 9 bases. Germline V CDR1 and CDR2: MGHRA, YSYEKL. The CDR3 region is CASSPAGAGELFF. The CDR3 DNA reads TGCGCCAGCAGCCCAGCTGGAGCCGGGGAGCTGTTTTTT.

The chain combines TRBV7-9 with TRBJ1-3, with a tentative D call TRBD1 (6 bases). CDR1 and CDR2 (germline): SEHNR, FQNEAQ (reference sequence). The CDR3 is made up of 15 amino acids. Deletions cut 4 bases from V and 3 bases from J, with 13 bases between. The CDR3 region has the DNA TGTGCCAGCAGCTCCGCGGGGGCTGGTGGAAACACCATATATTTT. It translates to CASSSAGAGGNTIYF.

V and J are TRBV28 and TRBJ2-2; TRBD2 aligns across 7 bases. V trimming: 3 bases; J trimming: 2 bases; junction bases outside the gene matches: 6. The CDR3 is 16 residues long. CDR1 is MDHEN, CDR2 SYDVKM, per germline. CDR3 nucleotides: TGTGCCAGCAGTTTCCCTAGCGGAGTAAACACCGGGGAGCTGTTTTTT. This translates into CASSFPSGVNTGELFF.

The chain is built from TRBV10-3 and TRBJ2-4; no firm D call. Trimming stripped 4 bases from V and 0 bases from J, with 7 bases between. The CDR3 runs 14 residues. Germline V gene data show CDR1 as ENHRY and CDR2 as SYGVKD. The CDR3 spells CAISADLAKNIQYF. The CDR3 DNA follows: TGTGCCATCAGTGCTGACTTAGCCAAAAACATTCAGTACTTC.